This T cell receptor (beta chain) comes out of a study of low-dose radiotherapy and immunotherapy resistance in tumors. The overall study: Every two weeks patients got nivolumab 240 mg flat dose, plus ipilimumab 1 mg/kg every six weeks, intravenously. Aspirin was taken orally at 300 mg daily by patients, and this continued for four cycles from cycle 1 day 1. Every two weeks, cyclophosphamide 200 mg/m2 was infused one day before radiation plus immunotherapy.

cDNA synthesis used a TRAV/TRBV-specific primer set for both chains. The PCR that amplified TCRs ran for about 20 cycles, relying on a constant-region primer and a V-primer adapter. TCRdb recomputed calls from the reads with MiXCR, one row per CDR3 protein. Of 85,000 to 95,000 distinct CDR3 sequences listed, roughly 19% are singletons. This CDR3 comprises 14 residues. Germline-derived CDR1 and CDR2 are MDHEN and SYDVKM. Trimming took off 5 bases at V and 1 base at J, with 6 bases between the two ends. This clonotype showed up many times. Time point here: after trial treatment. The sample's treatment: LDRT plus nivolumab, ipilimumab, low-dose cyclophosphamide and aspirin (RACIN trial). Eligibility required advanced solid tumors lacking tumor-infiltrating lymphocytes.

This material consisted of PBMCs, taken after low-dose radiotherapy plus immunotherapy. This TCR was sampled from a female donor with ovarian cancer. J is TRBJ2-6 and V is TRBV28; D might be TRBD1 or TRBD2, each matching 5 bases. The CDR3 region has the DNA TGTGCCAGCAGTGGGGGTTCTGGGGCCAACGTCCTGACTTTC. Protein product: CASSGGSGANVLTF.